These 17 T cell receptor beta chains were all obtained from the same sample, sequenced in a study of T cells after somatic rescue of genetic block. Clones were sequenced by immunoSEQ multiplex PCR, and TCRdb holds only the in-frame ones, with some missing. The repertoire holds 45,000 to 70,000 clones, with approximately 96% as singletons. Sequenced input: peripheral blood mononuclear cells (PBMCs). The receptor set was obtained from a child younger than two.

The V gene is TRBV5-4, the J gene TRBJ2-3, with 14 bases identical to TRBD2. The ends lost 5 bases at V and 3 bases at J; junction bases unmatched: 5. This CDR3 contains 16 residues. Germline CDR1 reads SGHNT; CDR2 reads YYREEE (reference sequence). CDR3: CASSLGLAGVTDTQYF. CDR3 nucleotide sequence: TGTGCCAGCAGTCTGGGACTAGCGGGAGTGACAGATACGCAGTATTTT. Variable domain in full (rest from reference TRBV5-4 and TRBJ2-3): ETGVTQSPTHLIKTRGQQVTLRCSSQSGHNTVSWYQQALGQGPQFIFQYYREEENGRGNFPPRFSGLQFPNYSSELNVNALELDDSALYLCASSLGLAGVTDTQYFGPGTRLTVL.

The chain carries TRBV7-2 and TRBJ2-7; D perhaps matches TRBD2 (5 bases). The germline CDR1 and CDR2 sequences are SGHTA and FQGNSA. V shed 7 bases and J shed 7 bases, with 14 bases lying between them. The CDR3 is 12 residues long. As DNA, the CDR3 is TGTGCCAGCACTAGCCCTCCTCGGGAGCAGTACTTC. Translation: CASTSPPREQYF.

The chain joins TRBV6-5 to TRBJ1-3, with D hard to call. The V and J ends lost 0 bases and 0 bases respectively, with 6 bases between them. The germline V gene has CDR1 MNHEY and CDR2 SVGAGI. The CDR3 sequence is 15 residues long. This CDR3 is CASSYSRSSGNTIYF. The CDR3 DNA is TGTGCCAGCAGTTACTCGCGCAGCTCTGGAAACACCATATATTTT.

V is TRBV27 and J is TRBJ1-1, with TRBD1 matching over 10 bases. Germline V CDR1 and CDR2: MNHEY, SMNVEV (reference sequence). The CDR3 runs to 17 residues. Unmatched junction bases numbered 12, after V lost 5 bases and J lost 3 bases. CDR3 residues: CASSPGRTGGWDTEAFF. The CDR3 region has the DNA TGTGCCAGCAGTCCAGGCCGGACAGGGGGATGGGACACTGAAGCTTTCTTT.

The chain employs TRBV7-2 and TRBJ2-2; 7 bases match TRBD1. The germline CDR1 and CDR2 sequences are SGHTA and FQGNSA. The CDR3 is 16 amino acids. V was pared by 5 bases and J by 5 bases, with 11 bases of the junction left unmatched. CDR3 DNA sequence: TGTGCCAGCAGCGGGCACAGGGGTTGGGGGACCGGGGAGCTGTTTTTT. Amino acids: CASSGHRGWGTGELFF.

The chain is built from TRBV11-1 and TRBJ2-1, with TRBD2 matching over 7 bases. The germline V gene has CDR1 SGHAT and CDR2 FQDESV (reference sequence). This CDR3 has 19 amino acids. V lost 2 bases and J lost 5; bases outside the gene matches: 18. Written as DNA, the CDR3 is TGTGCCAGCAGCTTAACTCCCAGGGCAGAGGGGAGGGCCGACAATGAGCAGTTCTTC. Its protein is CASSLTPRAEGRADNEQFF.

The chain uses TRBV14 and TRBJ2-1; unclear D gene. There are 14 residues in the CDR3. Trimming removed 0 bases from V and 8 bases from J, with 11 bases in between. Germline V CDR1 and CDR2: SGHDN, FVKESK. The DNA of the CDR3 is TGTGCCAGCAGCCAAGATATAGGGTGGGATGAGCAGTTCTTC. Translating it yields CASSQDIGWDEQFF.

This clone was seen just once. This chain joins TRBV30 and TRBJ2-7; D is uncertain. Germline CDR1 and CDR2: GTSNPN and SVGIG (reference sequence). The CDR3 loop spans 15 amino acids. V was clipped by 0 bases and J by 0 bases, with 12 bases between them. CDR3 region: CAWSVIRRPSYEQYF. The CDR3, as DNA: TGTGCCTGGAGTGTAATAAGGCGGCCCTCCTACGAGCAGTACTTC.

V is TRBV5-5 and J is TRBJ1-2; 7 bases match TRBD1. This CDR3 comprises 13 residues. From germline, CDR1 is SGHKS and CDR2 YYEKEE (reference sequence). V was clipped by 7 bases and J by 4 bases; unmatched bases: 7. The CDR3 DNA reads as TGTGCCAGCGGAAGGGGACAGTTCTATGGCTACACCTTC. Residues: CASGRGQFYGYTF.

The rearrangement links TRBV5-1 to TRBJ2-3, with 12 bases that match TRBD2. The V segment lost 0 bases and the J segment 4 bases; nucleotides outside the gene matches: 0. In germline, CDR1 is SGHRS, CDR2 YFSETQ. The CDR3 covers 15 residues. For the CDR3, the DNA is TGCGCCAGCAGCTTGGGACTAGCGGGAGCAGATACGCAGTATTTT. This gives the protein CASSLGLAGADTQYF.

This chain connects TRBV9 to TRBJ1-1; D gene ambiguous. The CDR3 consists of 15 residues. The V gene lost 0 bases and the J gene lost 3 bases, with 12 bases spanning the gap. Germline V gene data show CDR1 as SGDLS and CDR2 as YYNGEE. The CDR3 loop is CASSVEAVKDTEAFF. Written as DNA, the CDR3 is TGTGCCAGCAGCGTAGAGGCAGTAAAGGACACTGAAGCTTTCTTT.

On this clone: This sample includes further DNA sequences coding for the same CDR3. The V and J genes are TRBV5-6 and TRBJ2-7; 8 bases are shared with TRBD1. The CDR3 length is 14 residues. Germline V gene sequence: CDR1 SGHDT, CDR2 YYEEEE. The V and J ends lost 0 bases and 1 base, in that order; junction bases with no gene match: 0. CDR3 sequence: CASSLGQGSYEQYF. The CDR3 region has the DNA TGTGCCAGCAGCTTGGGACAGGGGTCCTACGAGCAGTACTTC.

This chain joins TRBV30 and TRBJ2-1, with 9 bases fitting TRBD2. CDR1 is GTSNPN, CDR2 SVGIG, per germline (reference sequence). The junction had 9 bases not matched to a gene; V was cut back by 2 bases and J by 4 bases. The CDR3 length is 16 residues. In DNA, the CDR3 is TGTGCCTGGAGTCCCCCCAGTAGCGGGAGTTACAATGAGCAGTTCTTC. This encodes CAWSPPSSGSYNEQFF.

This clone was seen just once. The V and J genes are TRBV7-2 and TRBJ2-5, with unresolved D. The J call may be faulty, since TRBJ2-7 better matches the DNA end. Germline-derived CDR1 and CDR2 are SGHTA and FQGNSA. The CDR3 runs to 14 residues. The CDR3 protein is CASSLEVGSYEQYF. The CDR3 DNA is TGTGCCAGCAGCTTAGAGGTCGGCTCCTACGAGCAGTACTTC.

The chain combines TRBV2 with TRBJ2-3, with 8 nucleotides matching TRBD2. Looked up from germline, CDR1 is SNHLY and CDR2 is FYNNEI. J lost 5 bases, V lost 1 base, and 5 bases had no gene match. This CDR3 region has 15 residues. The CDR3 DNA sequence: TGTGCCAGCAGTGAAGTACCGGGAGGGGGAGATACGCAGTATTTT. Protein: CASSEVPGGGDTQYF.

The table lists this clone with a count of one. The J gene is TRBJ1-5, the V gene TRBV27; tentative D call: TRBD1 (6 bases). Germline V gene sequence: CDR1 MNHEY, CDR2 SMNVEV (reference sequence). V was clipped by 3 bases and J by 1 base, with 10 bases between them. The CDR3 consists of 15 residues. CDR3 region: CASSFRGGSNQPQHF. The CDR3 DNA follows: TGTGCCAGCAGTTTCAGGGGTGGAAGCAATCAGCCCCAGCATTTT.

The V and J genes are TRBV6-6 and TRBJ1-1; maybe TRBD1 (5 bases). The CDR3 is 13 residues long. Trimming removed 4 bases at V and 3 bases at J, with 9 bases between. Germline lookup yields CDR1 MNHNY and CDR2 SVGAGI (reference sequence). Written as DNA, the CDR3 is TGTGCCAGCAGTTTGATCAGGGACACTGAAGCTTTCTTT. It codes for CASSLIRDTEAFF.